The T cell receptor beta chain described here comes from a study of OX40 agonist ivuxolimab in advanced cancers. Study context: Partial responses were observed in three patients, of whom one had hepatocellular carcinoma and two had cutaneous melanoma.

Overall study results and limits: With doses of 0.1 to 3.0 mg/kg, CD4+ and CD8+ blood T cells had undergone clonal expansion by week 6.

The V end lost 5 bases, the J end lost 7 bases, and 15 bases lay between the germline ends. The CDR3 runs to 14 residues. The germline V gene has CDR1 MNHEY and CDR2 SMNVEV (reference sequence). As regards this clone: Its target is unknown.

Assay: immunoSEQ multiplex PCR; the TCRdb copy retains only in-frame clones and omits some. The sample lists over 100,000 clones; about 92% were seen once. The genes are TRBV27 and TRBJ1-5; possibly TRBD1 for D (6 bases). This sample comprised CD4+ or CD8+ T cells sorted from blood, obtained in a trial of the OX40 agonist ivuxolimab. The TCR sequence derives from an adult with an advanced solid tumor such as melanoma, head and neck, liver or kidney cancer. As DNA, the CDR3 is TGTGCCAGCAGTACTCAACAGGGACTGCAGCCCCAGCATTTT. Its protein is CASSTQQGLQPQHF.